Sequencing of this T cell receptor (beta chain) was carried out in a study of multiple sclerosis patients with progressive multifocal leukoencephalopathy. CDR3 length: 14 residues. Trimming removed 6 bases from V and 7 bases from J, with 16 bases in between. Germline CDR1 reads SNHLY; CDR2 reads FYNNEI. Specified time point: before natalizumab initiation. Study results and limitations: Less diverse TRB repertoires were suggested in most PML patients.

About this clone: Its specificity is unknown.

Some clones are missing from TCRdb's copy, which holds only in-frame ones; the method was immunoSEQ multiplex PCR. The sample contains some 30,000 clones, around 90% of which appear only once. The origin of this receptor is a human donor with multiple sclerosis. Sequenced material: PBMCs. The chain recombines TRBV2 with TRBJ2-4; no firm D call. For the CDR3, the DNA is TGTGCCAGCAGGGGCACCGGGCCAGTGAACATTCAGTACTTC. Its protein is CASRGTGPVNIQYF.